The 29 T cell receptor beta chains reported below all come from one sample, sequenced in a study of Graves' ophthalmopathy and Graves' hyperthyroidism. The study amplified TCR beta CDR3 regions using RNA transcripts. First-round RT-PCR used HTBI primers; second-round multiplex PCR followed. From the multiplex PCR reads, TCRdb called clonotypes with MiXCR, one entry per CDR3 protein. The sample has over a million distinct CDR3 sequences, about 36% seen once. Sequencing was performed on peripheral blood or thyroid tissue (not recorded which). The receptors were sampled from an adult man with Graves' hyperthyroidism.

The chain carries TRBV6-5 and TRBJ2-7, with a possible D match to TRBD1 (6 bases). This CDR3 contains 15 residues. Germline V lookup: CDR1 MNHEY, CDR2 SVGAGI. Trimming took 7 bases from V and 5 from J, leaving 21 bases between them. CDR3 residues: CASTKTTGSFDEQYF. CDR3 nucleotide sequence: TGTGCCAGCACCAAAACGACAGGATCTTTCGACGAGCAGTACTTC.

V usage is TRBV10-3 and J usage is TRBJ1-2; 8 bases are a match to TRBD1. J gave up 1 base and V 10 bases, and 20 bases lay outside the gene matches. There are 18 residues in the CDR3. In germline, CDR1 is ENHRY, CDR2 SYGVKD. The CDR3 spells CASSPQGGRSDVNYGYTF. CDR3 in DNA: TGTGCCAGCAGCCCACAGGGGGGGCGATCAGATGTTAACTATGGCTACACCTTC.

A remark on this clonotype: One end of the junction does not line up with germline, which may come from a read error. The chain couples TRBV7-6 to TRBJ2-7; tentative D call: TRBD2 (5 bases). This CDR3 is built from 15 residues. In germline, CDR1 is SGHVS, CDR2 FNYEAQ. CDR3 loop: CASSLEPRANDEKYF. CDR3 DNA sequence: TGTGCCAGCAGCTTAGAGCCGCGGGCGAACGACGAGAAGTACTTC.

At least ten counts were recorded for this clonotype. The V gene is TRBV29-1, the J gene TRBJ2-7; tentatively, D is TRBD1 (5 bases). Germline assignment: CDR1 SQVTM and CDR2 ANQGSEA. CDR3 length: 11 amino acids. V lost 4 bases to trimming and J lost 4 bases, with 8 bases between them. The CDR3: CSVGQPYEQYF. CDR3 bases: TGCAGCGTTGGACAGCCTTACGAGCAGTACTTC.

This clonotype turned up a few times. The rearrangement links TRBV20-1 to TRBJ1-6, with a tentative D call TRBD1 (5 bases). Germline V lookup: CDR1 DFQATT, CDR2 SNEGSKA (reference sequence). The CDR3 loop spans 15 amino acids. V lost 3 bases to trimming and J lost 0 bases, with 9 bases between them. The CDR3 DNA follows: TGCAGTGCTAGGGGACGGAGCTCCTATAATTCACCCCTCCACTTT. It translates to CSARGRSSYNSPLHF.

This clonotype was counted only a few times. The rearrangement joins TRBV9 to TRBJ1-6; no firm D call. V lost 0 bases and J 6 bases, leaving 7 bases between the germline ends. The CDR3 contains 14 residues. CDR1 is SGDLS and CDR2 is YYNGEE in the germline V gene. CDR3 amino acids: CASSVGGTNSPLHF. The DNA for the CDR3 is TGTGCCAGCAGCGTAGGCGGCACTAATTCACCCCTCCACTTT. The entire variable domain, with the rest obtained from reference TRBV9 and TRBJ1-6, is as follows: DSGVTQTPKHLITATGQRVTLRCSPRSGDLSVYWYQQSLDQGLQFLIQYYNGEERAKGNILERFSAQQFPDLHSELNLSSLELGDSALYFCASSVGGTNSPLHFGNGTRLTVT.

The rearrangement joins TRBV25-1 to TRBJ2-7; 7 nucleotides align to TRBD2. The CDR3 sequence is 17 residues long. Germline CDR1 reads MGHDK; CDR2 reads SYGVNS. With V trimmed by 5 bases and J by 3 bases, 16 bases remained unmatched. The CDR3 region is CASSPRTGLSLDYEQYF. The CDR3 nucleotides read TGTGCCAGCAGTCCCCGTACGGGACTAAGCCTGGACTACGAGCAGTACTTC.

At least ten counts were recorded for this clonotype. The chain employs TRBV6-6 and TRBJ1-1; no clear D. The CDR3 has 12 residues. V lost 3 bases and J lost 2, with 4 bases in between. Germline loops: CDR1 MNHNY, CDR2 SVGAGI (reference sequence). The DNA for the CDR3 is TGTGCCAGCAGTTATACTAACACTGAAGCTTTCTTT. It codes for CASSYTNTEAFF.

This clonotype was seen a handful of times. The chain employs TRBV6-5 and TRBJ1-4, with 7 bases lining up with TRBD1. The J segment lost 4 bases and the V segment lost 6 bases, leaving 8 bases of the junction unmatched. This CDR3 comprises 15 residues. Germline V CDR1 and CDR2: MNHEY, SVGAGI. The CDR3 DNA is TGTGCCAGCAGCTATCGACAGGGCAGTAATGAAAAACTGTTTTTT. This gives the protein CASSYRQGSNEKLFF.

This clonotype was detected many times. This chain connects TRBV20-1 to TRBJ2-7; 7 nucleotides align to TRBD2. In germline, CDR1 is DFQATT, CDR2 SNEGSKA (reference sequence). V lost 4 bases to trimming and J lost 3 bases; unmatched junction nucleotides: 9. The CDR3 totals 14 residues. In DNA, the CDR3 is TGCAGTGCTACCCTGGGGGGGATCATCTACGAGCAGTACTTC. Translated, it gives CSATLGGIIYEQYF.

J is TRBJ2-5 and V is TRBV24-1, with D perhaps given as TRBD1 or TRBD2 (5 bases each). This CDR3 is built from 16 residues. V was cut by 3 bases and J by 5 bases, with 18 bases left in between. The germline CDR1 and CDR2 sequences are KGHDR and SFDVKD. In nucleotides, the CDR3 is TGTGCCACCAGTGATCCGACTACCGTGGGGCAGGAGACCCAGTACTTC. This sequence encodes CATSDPTTVGQETQYF.

The CDR3 DNA is TGTGCCAGCAGTGGCGTGGCAGGGGGTGGCAATCAGCCCCAGCATTTT. Protein: CASSGVAGGGNQPQHF. The gene calls are TRBV6-1 and TRBJ1-5, with TRBD1 matching over 7 bases. Germline CDR1 is MNHNS and CDR2 is SASEGT. Germline trimming cut 4 bases from V and 2 bases from J; bases unmatched to any gene: 8. The CDR3 has 16 amino acids.

This clonotype was found many times. CDR3 sequence: CASSSGTAGYTF. CDR3 sequence (DNA): TGTGCCAGTAGTTCCGGGACAGCTGGCTACACCTTC. The chain links TRBV19 to TRBJ1-2; TRBD1 aligns across 7 bases. CDR1 LNHDA and CDR2 SQIVND come from the germline V gene (reference sequence). J was trimmed by 7 bases and V by 5 bases; bases with no gene match: 4. The CDR3 totals 12 residues.

V gene TRBV25-1 combines with J gene TRBJ1-2, with D perhaps matching TRBD1 (5 bases). From germline, CDR1 is MGHDK and CDR2 SYGVNS. CDR3 length: 13 amino acids. Trimming took 2 bases from V and 4 from J, leaving 8 bases between them. CDR3: CASSEAQGYGYTF. CDR3 DNA sequence: TGTGCCAGCAGTGAAGCCCAGGGCTATGGCTACACCTTC.

In its sample, this clonotype was seen a few times. V is TRBV9 and J is TRBJ2-7, with 12 bases identical to TRBD2. CDR1 and CDR2 (germline): SGDLS, YYNGEE. CDR3 length: 16 amino acids. Germline trimming cut 0 bases from V and 2 bases from J; bases unmatched to any gene: 3. CDR3 in amino acids: CASSVAGLAGTYEQYF. CDR3 nucleotides: TGTGCCAGCAGCGTAGCCGGACTAGCGGGGACCTACGAGCAGTACTTC.

This clonotype has ten or more counts. The V call is TRBV20-1, the J call TRBJ2-7; tentative D call: TRBD2 (6 bases). The germline V gene encodes CDR1 DFQATT and CDR2 SNEGSKA (reference sequence). CDR3 size: 14 residues. V lost 6 bases and J lost 2, with 17 bases in between. The CDR3, as DNA: TGCAGTGCAAAACCCGGGACTTCTACCTACGAGCAGTACTTC. Amino acids: CSAKPGTSTYEQYF.

This clonotype was seen at least ten times. J is TRBJ1-5 and V is TRBV19, with D possibly being TRBD1 (5 bases). In germline, CDR1 is LNHDA, CDR2 SQIVND (reference sequence). This CDR3 contains 17 residues. V was clipped by 3 bases and J by 0 bases, with 15 bases between them. CDR3 in DNA: TGTGCCAGTAGTATGTACTCGGGGCGGACTAGCAATCAGCCCCAGCATTTT. Protein sequence: CASSMYSGRTSNQPQHF.

This clonotype was observed a few times. The chain links TRBV7-3 to TRBJ2-7, with 7 bases fitting TRBD2. Germline-derived CDR1 and CDR2 are SGHTA and FQGTGA. The J segment lost 4 bases and the V segment lost 4 bases, leaving 10 bases of the junction unmatched. The CDR3 is 15 amino acids. CDR3 region: CASSWLGAGPYEQYF. For the CDR3, the DNA is TGTGCCAGCAGCTGGCTCGGAGCGGGGCCATACGAGCAGTACTTC.

This clonotype was recorded once. The J gene is TRBJ1-1, the V gene TRBV5-1; D is possibly TRBD1 (5 bases). There are 14 residues in the CDR3. V was clipped by 4 bases and J by 1 base, with 11 bases between them. CDR1 and CDR2 from the germline V gene are SGHRS and YFSETQ. CDR3 amino acids: CASSDRDGNTEAFF. In DNA form, the CDR3 reads TGCGCCAGCAGCGACCGGGACGGGAACACTGAAGCTTTCTTT.

The chain employs TRBV6-5 and TRBJ2-7; tentative D call: TRBD1 (6 bases). The CDR3 is 14 residues long. V lost 5 bases to trimming and J lost 3 bases, with 14 bases between them. Germline CDR1 is MNHEY and CDR2 is SVGAGI. The CDR3 protein is CASSVQGSNYEQYF. In nucleotides, the CDR3 is TGTGCCAGCAGTGTACAGGGAAGTAACTACGAGCAGTACTTC.

In regard to this clonotype: At one of its ends the junction is not consistent with the germline gene, which may arise from a read error. The gene calls are TRBV7-9 and TRBJ2-6; D possibly corresponds to TRBD1 (6 bases). Germline V lookup: CDR1 SEHNR, CDR2 FQNEAQ (reference sequence). The CDR3 runs 10 residues. For the CDR3, the DNA is TGTGCCAGCAGCTTCGTACAGGGACCTTTC. It codes for CASSFVQGPF.

The V and J genes are TRBV5-1 and TRBJ2-7; D gene ambiguous. In germline, CDR1 is SGHRS, CDR2 YFSETQ. V dropped 6 bases and J dropped 0 bases, with 19 bases sitting between them. The CDR3 runs 16 residues. CDR3 loop: CASMGSLKGGSYEQYF. The CDR3 DNA reads TGCGCCAGCATGGGCTCACTCAAGGGCGGCTCCTACGAGCAGTACTTC.

In its sample, this clonotype was seen many times. The J gene is TRBJ1-6, the V gene TRBV7-2, with D maybe TRBD1 (5 bases). The germline V gene has CDR1 SGHTA and CDR2 FQGNSA. With 7 bases removed from V and 9 bases from J, the gap between germline ends came to 19 bases. CDR3 length equals 15 residues. CDR3 bases: TGTGCCAGCAACCTAGGGACCGGAGGGGCTTCACCCCTCCACTTT. It specifies CASNLGTGGASPLHF.

This clonotype was picked up a small number of times. J is TRBJ2-2 and V is TRBV7-9, with D perhaps TRBD1 (5 bases). The V gene lost 5 bases and the J gene lost 1 base, with 8 bases spanning the gap. Per germline, CDR1 SEHNR and CDR2 FQNEAQ (reference sequence). The CDR3 extends over 14 amino acids. CDR3: CASSPDMNTGELFF. CDR3 nucleotide sequence: TGTGCCAGCAGCCCGGACATGAACACCGGGGAGCTGTTTTTT.

A note on this clonotype: Being one base from a much bigger clone, this may be a read error. This likely comes from a read error, as the CDR3 has no conserved phenylalanine or tryptophan at its end. The J gene is TRBJ2-7, the V gene TRBV15, with 11 bases lining up with TRBD1. The V segment lost 1 base and the J segment 4 bases; nucleotides outside the gene matches: 6. Germline V gives CDR1 LNHNV, CDR2 YYDKDF (reference sequence). This CDR3 comprises 16 residues. CDR3 sequence: CATSRARTGGIYEQYL. DNA of the CDR3: TGTGCCACCAGCAGAGCAAGGACAGGGGGCATTTACGAGCAGTACCTC.

Ten or more counts support this clonotype. V is TRBV24-1 and J is TRBJ2-2, with D possibly being TRBD1 or TRBD2 (5 bases each). With 3 bases removed from V and 4 bases from J, the gap between germline ends came to 14 bases. The CDR3 contains 16 residues. The germline CDR1 and CDR2 sequences are KGHDR and SFDVKD. CDR3 loop: CATSDTRDGSTGELFF. DNA of the CDR3: TGTGCCACCAGTGATACACGGGACGGCTCCACCGGGGAGCTGTTTTTT.

This clonotype showed up many times. The genes are TRBV5-1 and TRBJ1-1; the D is unclear. Germline assignment: CDR1 SGHRS and CDR2 YFSETQ. The CDR3 spans 13 residues. Trimming cost V 4 bases and J 0 bases, with 7 bases left between them. CDR3 amino acids: CASSPSVNTEAFF. In DNA form, the CDR3 reads TGCGCCAGCAGCCCGAGCGTGAACACTGAAGCTTTCTTT.

The gene calls are TRBV10-3 and TRBJ2-6, with TRBD1 matching 11 bases. CDR1 and CDR2 from the germline V gene are ENHRY and SYGVKD. The CDR3 has 17 amino acids. V was pared by 4 bases and J by 4 bases, with 6 bases of the junction left unmatched. The CDR3 is CAISGGQGVTGANVLTF. CDR3 DNA: TGTGCCATCAGTGGGGGACAGGGGGTCACCGGGGCCAACGTCCTGACTTTC.

This clonotype was seen only a few times. This chain links TRBV7-2 with TRBJ2-7; D unresolved. Trimming took 0 bases from V and 2 from J, leaving 8 bases between them. Germline-derived CDR1 and CDR2 are SGHTA and FQGNSA. This CDR3 contains 14 residues. The CDR3 DNA reads TGTGCCAGCAGCTTAGCACAGACCCCCTACGAGCAGTACTTC. It translates to CASSLAQTPYEQYF.